Following are 17 T cell receptor beta chains from one sample sequenced in a study of coeliac disease (dated by TCRdb to between 2021 and 2024). The library came from the immunoSEQ multiplex PCR assay. This is the immuneACCESS table as TCRdb keeps it, with only in-frame sequences that have V and J called. A part of the clones is gone; compared with another copy, unresolved V genes explain less than half, and the rest is unexplained. The sample includes under 7,000 clones, with 54% observed a single time. The top ten hold around 6% of the sample. Sequenced material: intraepithelial lymphocytes from the gut. This specimen's cell subset or site label, interpreted: intraepithelial cell (IEC) fraction of small intestinal biopsy. These receptors originate from a woman aged 25 to 39 with active celiac disease.

The J gene is TRBJ1-6, the V gene TRBV11-2; 9 positions match TRBD1. This CDR3 has 13 residues. Per germline, CDR1 SGHAT and CDR2 FQNNGV. V shed 8 bases and J 8 bases; nucleotides not matched to a gene: 4. CDR3 in amino acids: CASSWTGDSPLHF. The CDR3 coding sequence is TGTGCCAGCTCATGGACAGGGGATTCACCCCTCCACTTT.

This clone showed up just once. The chain couples TRBV28 to TRBJ1-3; 9 bases are a match to TRBD1. V was pared by 7 bases and J by 8 bases, with 15 bases of the junction left unmatched. Per the germline V gene, CDR1 is MDHEN and CDR2 is SYDVKM. The CDR3 runs 16 residues. The CDR3 DNA reads as TGTGCCAGCAACCCCCGAACGGGACAGGGTTTTGACACCATATATTTT. Translation gives CASNPRTGQGFDTIYF.

This clone showed up just a few times. The chain recombines TRBV5-1 with TRBJ1-4; no clear D. Trimming pared 4 bases from V and 6 bases from J, leaving 16 bases between. CDR1 SGHRS and CDR2 YFSETQ come from the germline V gene. The CDR3 length is 15 residues. CDR3 amino acids: CASSPSVRGHEKLFF. CDR3 nucleotides: TGCGCCAGCAGCCCCAGTGTTAGAGGGCATGAAAAACTGTTTTTT. The variable domain in full, with the rest retrieved from reference TRBV5-1 and TRBJ1-4, is KAGVTQTPRYLIKTRGQQVTLSCSPISGHRSVSWYQQTPGQGLQFLFEYFSETQRNKGNFPGRFSGRQFSNSRSEMNVSTLELGDSALYLCASSPSVRGHEKLFFGSGTQLSVL.

CDR3 residues: CATSGRGWAGANVLTF. CDR3 nucleotide sequence: TGTGCCACCAGCGGGAGAGGATGGGCTGGGGCCAACGTCCTGACTTTC. The rearrangement links TRBV15 to TRBJ2-6, with a possible D match to TRBD2 (5 bases). Germline lookup yields CDR1 LNHNV and CDR2 YYDKDF (reference sequence). Trimming took 5 bases from V and 2 from J, leaving 13 bases between them. This CDR3 comprises 16 residues. Together with reference TRBV15 and TRBJ2-6, the CDR3 gives the full variable domain: DAMVIQNPRYQVTQFGKPVTLSCSQTLNHNVMYWYQQKSSQAPKLLFHYYDKDFNNEADTPDNFQSRRPNTSFCFLDIRSPGLGDTAMYLCATSGRGWAGANVLTFGAGSRLTVL.

This chain uses TRBV6-8 with TRBJ1-1; D is unresolved. V was clipped by 7 bases and J by 0 bases, with 9 bases between them. CDR1 and CDR2 (germline): MNHGY, SAAAGT. The CDR3 is 13 residues long. In DNA, the CDR3 is TGTGCCAGCAACCTGATAGTGAACACTGAAGCTTTCTTT. This sequence encodes CASNLIVNTEAFF.

This clone was detected a few times. This chain joins TRBV6-6 and TRBJ2-5, with 7 bases fitting TRBD1. In germline, CDR1 is MNHNY, CDR2 SVGAGI (reference sequence). J lost 2 bases, V lost 1 base, and 4 bases had no gene match. The CDR3 sequence is 15 residues long. CDR3 nucleotides: TGTGCCAGCAGTTACTTCGGACAGGCACAAGAGACCCAGTACTTC. Its translation is CASSYFGQAQETQYF.

This chain joins TRBV30 and TRBJ2-3, with D tentatively TRBD1 (5 bases). This CDR3 has 13 residues. Germline-derived CDR1 and CDR2 are GTSNPN and SVGIG (reference sequence). Between the trimmed V and J ends, which lost 8 bases and 0 bases, there was a span of 12 bases. The CDR3 loop is CAHQGTSTDTQYF. As DNA, the CDR3 is TGTGCCCATCAGGGTACTAGCACAGATACGCAGTATTTT.

In this sample, this clone turned up once. The chain recombines TRBV27 with TRBJ2-5; TRBD1 might be the D (6 bases). The CDR3 is made up of 15 amino acids. Germline V lookup: CDR1 MNHEY, CDR2 SMNVEV (reference sequence). V lost 5 bases, J lost 4 bases, and 17 bases lay in between. The CDR3 reads CASSLRGRVAETQYF. The CDR3 DNA reads TGTGCCAGCAGTCTCAGGGGTCGGGTAGCAGAGACCCAGTACTTC.

This chain uses TRBV13 with TRBJ1-2; no reliable D call. In germline, CDR1 is PRHDT, CDR2 FYEKMQ (reference sequence). This CDR3 spans 14 amino acids. Trimming left V 0 bases short and J 1 base short, with 6 bases between. This chain's CDR3 is CASSLGPVNYGYTF. The CDR3 region has the DNA TGTGCCAGCAGCTTAGGCCCAGTTAACTATGGCTACACCTTC.

The sample holds one count of this clone. This chain connects TRBV7-7 to TRBJ2-5; 8 bases map to TRBD2. In germline, CDR1 is SSHAT, CDR2 FNYEAQ (reference sequence). This CDR3 has 15 amino acids. V dropped 5 bases and J dropped 1; count of bases not matched to a gene: 6. In nucleotides, the CDR3 is TGTGCCAGCAGCCAATTGGGGACTAGCCAAGAGACCCAGTACTTC. Residues: CASSQLGTSQETQYF. The variable domain in full, completed from reference TRBV7-7 and TRBJ2-5, reads GAGVSQSPRYKVTKRGQDVTLRCDPISSHATLYWYQQALGQGPEFLTYFNYEAQPDKSGLPSDRFSAERPEGSISTLTIQRTEQRDSAMYRCASSQLGTSQETQYFGPGTRLLVL.

This chain uses TRBV7-8 with TRBJ1-2; D remains ambiguous. Germline V gene lookup returns CDR1 SGHVS and CDR2 FQNEAQ. The V and J ends lost 5 bases and 8 bases respectively, with 27 bases between them. The CDR3 is made up of 17 amino acids. The CDR3 DNA reads as TGTGCCAGCAGCCCCGGGGAGGCGTTGCTGGGGATATGGGGCTACACCTTC. Protein sequence: CASSPGEALLGIWGYTF.

Only a few counts were recorded for this clone. V is TRBV28 and J is TRBJ1-5; D gene unclear. V was trimmed by 3 bases and J by 2 bases, leaving 17 bases between them. The germline CDR1 and CDR2 sequences are MDHEN and SYDVKM. The CDR3 spans 17 residues. The CDR3 region is CASSLARGGLGNQPQHF. CDR3 nucleotides: TGTGCCAGCAGTTTGGCCCGGGGAGGGTTGGGCAATCAGCCCCAGCATTTT.

This rearrangement joins TRBV28 to TRBJ2-3; D might be TRBD1 (6 bases). Germline CDR1 and CDR2: MDHEN and SYDVKM. The CDR3 runs 14 residues. V dropped 4 bases and J dropped 4 bases, with 12 bases sitting between them. CDR3 in DNA: TGTGCCAGCAGTTCGGCAGGGGATGCAGATACGCAGTATTTT. This sequence encodes CASSSAGDADTQYF.

The V call is TRBV6-5, the J call TRBJ2-7, with a possible D match to TRBD2 (5 bases). There are 14 residues in the CDR3. Trimming removed 5 bases at V and 1 base at J, with 12 bases between. The germline V gene encodes CDR1 MNHEY and CDR2 SVGAGI. CDR3 sequence reads: CASSRGSLSYEQYF. The CDR3 bases are TGTGCCAGCAGTCGAGGGTCTCTTTCCTACGAGCAGTACTTC.

The J gene is TRBJ1-2, the V gene TRBV4-3; D may be TRBD1 (5 bases). Trimming took 4 bases from V and 6 from J, leaving 15 bases between them. The CDR3 length is 14 residues. The germline V gene encodes CDR1 LGHNA and CDR2 YSLEER. CDR3 bases: TGCGCCAGCAGCCCAAGGAGGGGAGGACATGGCTACACCTTC. Translated, it gives CASSPRRGGHGYTF.

This clone has just a few counts. The chain recombines TRBV4-1 with TRBJ1-3; a possible D gene is TRBD1 (5 bases). Germline-derived CDR1 and CDR2 are MGHRA and YSYEKL. This CDR3 region has 17 residues. Trimming took 4 bases from V and 0 from J, leaving 16 bases between them. This CDR3 is CASSLIMGQNSGNTIYF. CDR3 DNA sequence: TGCGCCAGCAGCCTAATAATGGGGCAGAACTCTGGAAACACCATATATTTT.

This sequence joins TRBV4-2 and TRBJ2-3; 8 bases match TRBD2. Trimming cost V 4 bases and J 2 bases; bases outside gene matches: 11. CDR1 and CDR2 (germline): LGHNA, YNFKEQ. The CDR3 is made up of 17 amino acids. This CDR3 reads CASSPGGGRETTDTQYF. The CDR3 region has the DNA TGTGCCAGCAGCCCGGGCGGGGGGCGGGAGACCACAGATACGCAGTATTTT.